What follows are 21 T cell receptor beta chains derived from one specimen sequenced in a study of T cells in Graves' hyperthyroidism and ophthalmopathy. The TCR beta CDR3 regions underwent amplification using RNA transcripts as the source. The HTBI primer set served for first-round RT-PCR of the TCR CDR3. TCRdb reanalysed the multiplex PCR reads using MiXCR and keeps one entry per CDR3 protein. The sample contains approximately 400,000 distinct CDR3 sequences, about 14% of which appear only once. The sequenced material came from blood. These TCRs come from a woman between 55 and 75 years old with Graves' hyperthyroidism.

The V and J genes are TRBV12-5 and TRBJ1-1; TRBD1 is a possible D gene (5 bases). The CDR3 has 17 amino acids. Trimming took 0 bases from V and 2 from J, leaving 16 bases between them. Per the germline V gene, CDR1 is LGHNT and CDR2 is FRNRAP. CDR3 loop: CASGLVSLGQRNTEAFF. The CDR3 DNA sequence: TGTGCTAGTGGTTTGGTATCATTGGGGCAGCGTAACACTGAAGCTTTCTTT.

Ten or more counts support this clonotype. The chain combines TRBV29-1 with TRBJ2-2; TRBD2 matches 8 bases. Germline V gives CDR1 SQVTM, CDR2 ANQGSEA. This CDR3 contains 15 residues. J lost 5 bases, V lost 4 bases, and 9 bases had no gene match. The CDR3 coding sequence is TGCAGCGTTGCCGGGACTAGAGGTAGAACCGGGGAGCTGTTTTTT. It translates to CSVAGTRGRTGELFF.

In its sample, this clonotype was seen a few times. The chain recombines TRBV28 with TRBJ2-1; D possibly uses TRBD1 or TRBD2 (5 bases each). From germline, CDR1 is MDHEN and CDR2 SYDVKM. The germline V and J ends were trimmed by 3 bases and 9 bases, with 21 bases remaining between them. CDR3 size: 16 residues. Here the CDR3 reads CASSFPPGTPLSEQFF. CDR3 sequence (DNA): TGTGCCAGCAGTTTCCCGCCCGGGACCCCCTTAAGTGAGCAGTTCTTC.

V usage is TRBV7-9 and J usage is TRBJ1-2, with 9 nucleotides matching TRBD1. This CDR3 is built from 15 residues. V lost 5 bases and J lost 4; bases outside the gene matches: 8. The germline V gene has CDR1 SEHNR and CDR2 FQNEAQ (reference sequence). CDR3 sequence: CASSPPGQGLYGYTF. CDR3 DNA: TGTGCCAGCAGCCCCCCGGGACAGGGACTCTATGGCTACACCTTC.

This rearrangement joins TRBV19 to TRBJ2-1; D perhaps matches TRBD2 (6 bases). CDR1 and CDR2 (germline): LNHDA, SQIVND (reference sequence). V lost 6 bases, J lost 3 bases, and 15 bases lay in between. This CDR3 region has 15 residues. CDR3 in DNA: TGTGCCAGTAGGGGGTTTGGGGGAGGCTACAATGAGCAGTTCTTC. This sequence encodes CASRGFGGGYNEQFF.

This clonotype was counted a few times. The chain has TRBV30 and TRBJ1-2; TRBD1 matches 9 bases. The V segment lost 7 bases and the J segment 6 bases; nucleotides outside the gene matches: 18. This CDR3 has 16 amino acids. The germline CDR1 and CDR2 sequences are GTSNPN and SVGIG (reference sequence). The CDR3 sequence: CAYINKSGQGRDGYTF. CDR3 coding DNA: TGTGCCTATATTAACAAATCGGGACAGGGAAGGGATGGCTACACCTTC. Filled out from reference TRBV30 and TRBJ1-2, the complete variable domain reads SQTIHQWPATLVQPVGSPLSLECTVEGTSNPNLYWYRQAAGRGLQLLFYSVGIGQISSEVPQNLSASRPQDRQFILSSKKLLLSDSGFYLCAYINKSGQGRDGYTFGSGTRLTVV.

Ten or more counts support this clonotype. The chain joins TRBV12-3 or TRBV12-4 to TRBJ2-5; 10 bases agree with TRBD1. With V trimmed by 3 bases and J by 7 bases, 5 bases remained unmatched. The CDR3 is 14 amino acids. The CDR3 reads CASSFGQGGMTQYF. CDR3 sequence (DNA): TGTGCCAGCAGTTTCGGACAGGGGGGCATGACCCAGTACTTC.

This clonotype was counted many times. The chain is built from TRBV20-1 and TRBJ2-1; 8 nucleotides agree with TRBD2. The germline CDR1 and CDR2 sequences are DFQATT and SNEGSKA (reference sequence). This CDR3 has 17 residues. Trimming cost V 6 bases and J 0 bases; bases outside gene matches: 13. The chain's CDR3 is CSADLLAGGPSYNEQFF. The CDR3 DNA reads as TGCAGTGCCGACCTTCTCGCGGGAGGTCCCTCCTACAATGAGCAGTTCTTC.

This clonotype came up many times. This sequence joins TRBV27 and TRBJ2-3, with D possibly TRBD2 on 6 matching bases. Trimming shortened V by 0 bases and J by 7 bases, and 20 bases separated the two germline ends. The CDR3 covers 17 residues. The germline gives CDR1 MNHEY, CDR2 SMNVEV (reference sequence). The CDR3 nucleotides read TGTGCCAGCAGTTTATCATGGGGGGTAACTAGCTCGAATACGCAGTATTTT. Translated, it gives CASSLSWGVTSSNTQYF.

The chain employs TRBV5-1 and TRBJ2-1; 7 nucleotides line up with TRBD2. This CDR3 is built from 16 residues. With 0 bases clipped from V and 1 base from J, the junction kept 4 bases outside the gene matches. CDR1 is SGHRS and CDR2 is YFSETQ in the germline V gene. CDR3 region: CASSLARDYSYNEQFF. The CDR3 DNA reads as TGCGCCAGCAGCTTGGCCCGGGACTATTCCTACAATGAGCAGTTCTTC.

V and J are TRBV24-1 and TRBJ2-1, with 9 bases matching TRBD2. J gave up 5 bases and V 9 bases, and 7 bases lay outside the gene matches. The germline V gene has CDR1 KGHDR and CDR2 SFDVKD. The CDR3 runs to 14 residues. CDR3: CATGGLAPNNEQFF. The CDR3 region has the DNA TGTGCCACCGGAGGACTAGCGCCGAACAATGAGCAGTTCTTC.

This clonotype was observed many times. The rearrangement links TRBV15 to TRBJ2-3; no reliable D call. Germline-derived CDR1 and CDR2 are LNHNV and YYDKDF (reference sequence). The V and J ends lost 0 bases and 4 bases respectively, with 17 bases between them. The CDR3 contains 17 residues. In DNA, the CDR3 is TGTGCCACCAGCAGAGATAGGGCAGACGGGCACGCAGATACGCAGTATTTT. Residues: CATSRDRADGHADTQYF.

The table lists this clonotype with many counts. V and J are TRBV5-5 and TRBJ2-7, with 7 nucleotides matching TRBD1. Trimming took 5 bases from V and 6 from J; bases not matched to a gene: 11. The length of the CDR3 is 14 residues. Germline assignment: CDR1 SGHKS and CDR2 YYEKEE (reference sequence). The CDR3 DNA sequence: TGTGCCAGCAGACTACCGGGACAGCTCCTCGAGCAGTACTTC. It yields the protein CASRLPGQLLEQYF. The whole variable domain, filled in from reference TRBV5-5 and TRBJ2-7, reads DAGVTQSPTHLIKTRGQQVTLRCSPISGHKSVSWYQQVLGQGPQFIFQYYEKEERGRGNFPDRFSARQFPNYSSELNVNALLLGDSALYLCASRLPGQLLEQYFGPGTRLTVT.

This clonotype has a count of ten or more. This chain connects TRBV28 to TRBJ2-7; 8 bases agree with TRBD2. CDR1 is MDHEN and CDR2 is SYDVKM in the germline V gene. V gave up 8 bases and J gave up 6 bases; unmatched junction bases: 12. The CDR3 covers 14 residues. CDR3 loop: CASRLRGRGGEQYF. The CDR3 bases are TGTGCCAGCCGCTTGCGGGGTCGGGGGGGCGAGCAGTACTTC.

The sample holds many counts of this clonotype. This sequence joins TRBV18 and TRBJ1-2; 10 bases are shared with TRBD1. The germline V gene encodes CDR1 KGHSH and CDR2 LQKENI. The CDR3 sequence is 14 residues long. The V gene end was trimmed by 4 bases and the J gene end by 8 bases; junction bases not matched to a gene: 7. The CDR3 here is CASSLAGTGDGYTF. In nucleotides, the CDR3 is TGTGCCAGCTCACTCGCCGGGACAGGGGACGGCTACACCTTC.

The table lists this clonotype with a few counts. This chain connects TRBV29-1 to TRBJ1-2; D might be TRBD1 (5 bases). The CDR3 spans 13 residues. Between the trimmed V and J ends, which lost 7 bases and 0 bases, there was a span of 12 bases. Germline V lookup: CDR1 SQVTM, CDR2 ANQGSEA. The CDR3 here is CSGRTGANYGYTF. The CDR3 DNA reads TGCAGCGGGCGTACAGGAGCTAACTATGGCTACACCTTC.

This clonotype was seen repeatedly, ten times or more. For the CDR3, the DNA is TGCGCCAGCAGCCGGGACGAAGGAGTTGAGCAGTTCTTC. It translates to CASSRDEGVEQFF. The rearrangement uses TRBV10-1 and TRBJ2-1; tentatively, D is TRBD1 or TRBD2 (5 bases each). Germline V gives CDR1 WNHNN, CDR2 SYGVQD (reference sequence). Trimming stripped 6 bases from V and 9 bases from J, with 15 bases between. The CDR3 contains 13 residues.

This clonotype has ten or more counts. V and J are TRBV12-3 or TRBV12-4 and TRBJ2-1, with D maybe TRBD2 (6 bases). The CDR3 covers 18 residues. V dropped 5 bases and J dropped 0 bases, with 20 bases sitting between them. DNA of the CDR3: TGTGCCAGCAGTCCTCTCTTCATGGCGGGAAGCTCCTACAATGAGCAGTTCTTC. This translates into CASSPLFMAGSSYNEQFF.

This clonotype was found many times. The chain is built from TRBV6-1 and TRBJ1-2, with 7 bases that match TRBD1. The CDR3 loop spans 15 amino acids. The germline gives CDR1 MNHNS, CDR2 SASEGT. V trimming: 3 bases; J trimming: 0 bases; junction bases outside the gene matches: 4. The CDR3 loop is CASSDSGTANYGYTF. CDR3 coding DNA: TGTGCCAGCAGTGACTCCGGGACAGCTAACTATGGCTACACCTTC.

V is TRBV2 and J is TRBJ2-3; possible D gene TRBD2, 5 bases. V was cut by 7 bases and J by 0 bases, with 8 bases left in between. From germline, CDR1 is SNHLY and CDR2 FYNNEI. The CDR3 is made up of 13 amino acids. CDR3 DNA: TGTGCCAGCAATACGGGAAGCACAGATACGCAGTATTTT. Translation gives CASNTGSTDTQYF.

This clonotype came up many times. V is TRBV2 and J is TRBJ1-1; D uncertain. Trimming removed 7 bases at V and 1 base at J, with 16 bases between. Germline CDR1 and CDR2: SNHLY and FYNNEI. The CDR3 has 15 residues. Here the CDR3 reads CASKLNSLSNTEAFF. The CDR3 DNA reads as TGTGCCAGCAAGTTGAACAGCTTGTCGAACACTGAAGCTTTCTTT. Variable domain in full (rest from reference TRBV2 and TRBJ1-1): EPEVTQTPSHQVTQMGQEVILRCVPISNHLYFYWYRQILGQKVEFLVSFYNNEISEKSEIFDDQFSVERPDGSNFTLKIRSTKLEDSAMYFCASKLNSLSNTEAFFGQGTRLTVV.